The clone carrying this T cell receptor (beta chain) appeared a few times. The antigen remains undetermined. The authors amplified TCR beta CDR3 regions, and they did so from RNA transcripts for repertoire sequencing. A first-round RT-PCR used HTBI primers, followed by a second-round multiplex PCR. TCRdb fed the multiplex PCR reads into MiXCR, producing one record per CDR3 protein. Of about 740,000 distinct CDR3 sequences listed, roughly two fifths are singletons. Trimming cost V 6 bases and J 4 bases; bases outside gene matches: 7. The germline V gene encodes CDR1 DFQATT and CDR2 SNEGSKA (reference sequence). This CDR3 contains 13 residues. This sample was included in a study of Graves' ophthalmopathy and Graves' hyperthyroidism. General observations from the study: In blood appeared most of the expanded thyroid clonotypes whose frequency exceeded 0.001.

Sequenced material: peripheral blood. The sequence came from an adult man with Graves' ophthalmopathy. The chain recombines TRBV20-1 with TRBJ2-5; 8 bases align to TRBD1. The CDR3 DNA reads as TGCAGTGCGCCCGGGACAGGAGGAGAGACCCAGTACTTC. Translation gives CSAPGTGGETQYF.